Listed here are 12 T cell receptor beta chains from one sample, sequenced in a study. TCRdb re-called the RT-PCR reads with MiXCR, one entry per CDR3 protein. The table shows around 700,000 distinct CDR3 sequences, with 14% occurring only once. Source material: memory CD4+ T cells from blood. The receptors derive from a female donor in good health, serving as a healthy control.

This clonotype showed up many times. The V gene is TRBV27, the J gene TRBJ1-5, with a weak D call TRBD1 (6 bases). Germline V gives CDR1 MNHEY, CDR2 SMNVEV (reference sequence). This CDR3 has 14 amino acids. The V end was cut by 6 bases, the J end by 4 bases, with 13 bases between. CDR3 in DNA: TGTGCCAGCAGCTTGGACAGAGCTAATCAGCCCCAGCATTTT. It yields the protein CASSLDRANQPQHF.

The V call is TRBV6-5, the J call TRBJ2-1, with 12 bases fitting TRBD2. Looked up from germline, CDR1 is MNHEY and CDR2 is SVGAGI. The CDR3 is 15 amino acids. V trimming: 8 bases; J trimming: 9 bases; junction bases outside the gene matches: 11. The chain's CDR3 is CASQVGLAGGIEQFF. The CDR3 DNA follows: TGTGCCAGCCAAGTCGGGCTAGCGGGAGGGATTGAGCAGTTCTTC.

The chain carries TRBV7-8 and TRBJ1-2; 10 bases fit TRBD1. Germline CDR1 SGHVS, CDR2 FQNEAQ. The CDR3 loop spans 15 amino acids. With V trimmed by 5 bases and J by 4 bases, 7 bases remained unmatched. CDR3 sequence: CASSRRGQGFYGYTF. In DNA form, the CDR3 reads TGTGCCAGCAGCCGACGGGGACAGGGGTTCTATGGCTACACCTTC.

This clonotype was counted only a few times. This chain links TRBV20-1 with TRBJ2-7; 10 nucleotides agree with TRBD1. Germline V gene sequence: CDR1 DFQATT, CDR2 SNEGSKA (reference sequence). Trimming removed 5 bases from V and 6 bases from J; junction bases left unmatched: 10. The CDR3 spans 14 residues. CDR3 loop: CSADRGREKGEQYF. The CDR3 DNA follows: TGCAGTGCTGACAGGGGGCGGGAGAAGGGCGAGCAGTACTTC.

The chain links TRBV18 to TRBJ2-3, with 8 bases identical to TRBD2. Germline CDR1 and CDR2: KGHSH and LQKENI. V gave up 2 bases and J gave up 4 bases; unmatched junction bases: 5. This CDR3 spans 15 amino acids. The CDR3 region is CASSPNAAGADTQYF. The CDR3 DNA sequence: TGTGCCAGCTCACCAAATGCAGCGGGGGCAGATACGCAGTATTTT.

The chain recombines TRBV2 with TRBJ1-6; D might be TRBD1 (6 bases). This CDR3 contains 14 residues. The germline CDR1 and CDR2 sequences are SNHLY and FYNNEI. The V and J ends lost 4 bases and 8 bases respectively, with 12 bases between them. The CDR3 DNA sequence: TGTGCCAGCAGTGTGGTCGGGGGCGATTCACCCCTCCACTTT. It specifies CASSVVGGDSPLHF.

This clonotype was recorded a few times. The chain links TRBV7-9 to TRBJ2-2; 13 bases are shared with TRBD2. Per germline, CDR1 SEHNR and CDR2 FQNEAQ (reference sequence). Losses at the gene ends were 5 bases for V and 4 bases for J; bases not matched to a gene: 4. The CDR3 has 16 residues. The CDR3 DNA sequence: TGTGCCAGCAGCCCCGGGACTAGCGGGATCACCGGGGAGCTGTTTTTT. Its translation is CASSPGTSGITGELFF.

The chain links TRBV7-9 to TRBJ1-5, with TRBD1 matching over 7 bases. The CDR3 runs 16 residues. V lost 4 bases to trimming and J lost 4 bases; unmatched junction nucleotides: 10. Germline V CDR1 and CDR2: SEHNR, FQNEAQ (reference sequence). The CDR3 coding sequence is TGTGCCAGCAGCTCCAGGGGGGGCGGGTTTAATCAGCCCCAGCATTTT. Translated: CASSSRGGGFNQPQHF.

This clonotype was counted only a few times. The chain employs TRBV20-1 and TRBJ2-2; D unresolved. The CDR3 runs to 13 residues. V shed 2 bases and J shed 5 bases, with 9 bases lying between them. Germline loops: CDR1 DFQATT, CDR2 SNEGSKA (reference sequence). The CDR3 sequence is CSARNHITGELFF. Written as DNA, the CDR3 is TGCAGTGCTAGAAATCACATTACCGGGGAGCTGTTTTTT.

The sample holds many counts of this clonotype. DNA for the CDR3: TGCAGTGCTGGCAATGAGGGGTTTGGCTACACCTTC. Protein product: CSAGNEGFGYTF. The V gene is TRBV20-1, the J gene TRBJ1-2; tentatively, D is TRBD1 (5 bases). V was clipped by 5 bases and J by 7 bases, with 14 bases between them. CDR3 length equals 12 residues. The V gene's germline CDR1 is DFQATT and CDR2 SNEGSKA (reference sequence).

This clonotype has only a few counts. The chain links TRBV28 to TRBJ2-7; D is perhaps TRBD1 or TRBD2 (6 bases each). Germline V gene data show CDR1 as MDHEN and CDR2 as SYDVKM. The CDR3 has 15 residues. V lost 6 bases and J 3 bases, leaving 18 bases between the germline ends. CDR3 in amino acids: CASSSVGGGVYEQYF. As DNA, the CDR3 is TGTGCCAGCAGCTCTGTCGGAGGGGGAGTCTACGAGCAGTACTTC. The full variable domain, in which reference TRBV28 and TRBJ2-7 provide the parts outside the CDR3, is DVKVTQSSRYLVKRTGEKVFLECVQDMDHENMFWYRQDPGLGLRLIYFSYDVKMKEKGDIPEGYSVSREKKERFSLILESASTNQTSMYLCASSSVGGGVYEQYFGPGTRLTVT.

In this sample, this clonotype turned up a few times. V gene TRBV6-1 combines with J gene TRBJ2-7; D might be TRBD2 (5 bases). In germline, CDR1 is MNHNS, CDR2 SASEGT. The germline V and J ends were trimmed by 6 bases and 3 bases, with 15 bases remaining between them. The CDR3 totals 14 residues. The CDR3 bases are TGTGCCAGCAGCCTCCATGGTGAGGGCTACGAGCAGTACTTC. As protein: CASSLHGEGYEQYF.